This T cell receptor beta chain appears in the sequencing data of a study of blood T cell repertoires in COVID-19. Profiling relied on immunoSEQ multiplex PCR, and the TCRdb table lists in-frame clones only, not all of them. Of about 270,000 clones in the sample, 75% to 90% were seen once. The CDR3 runs to 13 residues. The germline CDR1 and CDR2 sequences are MNHEY and SVGAGI. The germline V and J ends were trimmed by 7 bases and 4 bases, with 13 bases remaining between them. The V call is TRBV6-5, the J call TRBJ1-2; TRBD1 might be the D (5 bases). The sequenced material came from peripheral blood. The TCR originated in a human donor in a cohort sampled during active COVID-19. CDR3 DNA: TGTGCCAGCATTCCAGGGTTGAGCTATGGCTACACCTTC. It codes for CASIPGLSYGYTF.